This entry is about one TCR beta chain. Antigen: not known. This entry comes from a study of glioma-infiltrating T cells. TCR alpha and beta CDR3 regions were amplified from RNA using iRepertoire nested multiplex PCR. For one-step reverse transcription and amplification, 100-400 ng of tissue mRNA or PBMC total RNA was used. Each CDR3 protein is one row after TCRdb ran MiXCR on the multiplex PCR reads. This sample has 400,000 or so distinct CDR3 sequences, with 41% found just once. The study's findings and limits: Signature shared blood CDR3 motifs were enriched in low-divergence and depleted in high-divergence patients. Above-expected tissue-blood divergence occurred in all gliomas, most in low-grade ones.

The trim removed 4 bases at V and 7 bases at J, leaving 9 bases unmatched. The CDR3 runs 17 residues. Germline-derived CDR1 and CDR2 are SGHNT and YYREEE (reference sequence). The clonotype originates from a human donor with low-grade glioma or glioblastoma, undergoing nonglioma brain surgery, or in good health (not recorded which). The chain joins TRBV5-4 to TRBJ2-1, with TRBD2 identical over 15 bases. Sequenced: glioma tissue, nonneoplastic brain tissue, or PBMCs (not recorded which). CDR3 residues: CASSPNPGTSGRNEQFF. For the CDR3, the DNA is TGTGCCAGCAGCCCTAACCCCGGGACTAGCGGGAGGAATGAGCAGTTCTTC.